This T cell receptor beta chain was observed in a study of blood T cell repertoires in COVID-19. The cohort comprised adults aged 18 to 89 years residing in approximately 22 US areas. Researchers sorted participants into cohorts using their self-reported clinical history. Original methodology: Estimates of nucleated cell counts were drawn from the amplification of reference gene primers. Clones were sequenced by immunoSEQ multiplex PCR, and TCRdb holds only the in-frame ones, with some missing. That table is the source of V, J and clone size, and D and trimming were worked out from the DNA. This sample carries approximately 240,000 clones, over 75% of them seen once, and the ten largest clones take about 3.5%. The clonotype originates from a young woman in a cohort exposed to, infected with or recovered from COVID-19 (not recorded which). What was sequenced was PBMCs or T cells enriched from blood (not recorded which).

The CDR3 bases are TGTGCCAGCAGTTTGGGAGGTGGCCCCTGGAGCCACGAGCAGTACTTC. It yields the protein CASSLGGGPWSHEQYF. The rearrangement links TRBV6-5 to TRBJ2-7; perhaps TRBD2 as D (6 bases). CDR1 MNHEY and CDR2 SVGAGI come from the germline V gene. The CDR3 loop spans 16 amino acids. V lost 4 bases and J 5 bases, leaving 21 bases between the germline ends.